A selection of T cell receptor beta chains follows, all from one sample in a study of T-cell memory formation after mild COVID-19. TCRdb reprocessed the 5' RACE reads via MiXCR and lists one record per CDR3 protein. The data contain about 610,000 distinct CDR3 sequences, around a sixth of them singletons. The material sequenced was PBMCs or a T cell subset sorted from them (not recorded which). All receptors come from an adult woman who had mild COVID-19 (a few samples of this study predate the infection). Cell type and time point are not known. The CDR3 runs from the conserved cysteine through the conserved F or W. A D gene is named only where the DNA matches it firmly. Size is stated for part of the rows, as once, few or many counts, or as a class when the clone is expanded.

abundance: few; d_gene: TRBD1; len: 15; v_gene: TRBV5-4; j_gene: TRBJ1-1; CDR3nt: TGTGCCAGCAGCTTGGGGGGACAGGTCGTAACTGAAGCTTTCTTT; CDR3aa: CASSLGGQVVTEAFF
abundance: many; d_gene: .; len: 13; v_gene: TRBV5-4; j_gene: TRBJ1-2; CDR3nt: TGTGCCAGCAAGGACGGAATTAACTATGGCTACACCTTC; CDR3aa: CASKDGINYGYTF
abundance: .; d_gene: TRBD2; len: 14; v_gene: TRBV11-2; j_gene: TRBJ2-7; CDR3nt: TGTGCCAGCAGCTTCGGGCCTAGCGGGGACGAGCAGTACTTC; CDR3aa: CASSFGPSGDEQYF
abundance: few; d_gene: TRBD2; len: 13; v_gene: TRBV7-3; j_gene: TRBJ2-1; CDR3nt: TGTGCCAGCAGCCTTCCGGGGGGGCATGAGCAGTTCTTC; CDR3aa: CASSLPGGHEQFF
abundance: .; d_gene: .; len: 13; v_gene: TRBV19; j_gene: TRBJ1-1; CDR3nt: TGTGCCAGTGTATTCCAGGGCCACACTGAAGCTTTCTTT; CDR3aa: CASVFQGHTEAFF
abundance: many; d_gene: .; len: 14; v_gene: TRBV7-3; j_gene: TRBJ1-1; CDR3nt: TGTGCCAGCAGCTCCCTGGGCGGGAACACTGAAGCTTTCTTT; CDR3aa: CASSSLGGNTEAFF
abundance: .; d_gene: .; len: 17; v_gene: TRBV7-9; j_gene: TRBJ2-3; CDR3nt: TGTGCCAGCAGCTCCCACCGTAGTGTGAGGGTCACAGATACGCAGTATTTT; CDR3aa: CASSSHRSVRVTDTQYF
abundance: .; d_gene: TRBD1; len: 16; v_gene: TRBV2; j_gene: TRBJ2-5; CDR3nt: TGTGCCAGCAGTGTCTTCGGACAGGGGAACCAAGAGACCCAGTACTTC; CDR3aa: CASSVFGQGNQETQYF
abundance: few; d_gene: TRBD2; len: 15; v_gene: TRBV6-5; j_gene: TRBJ2-5; CDR3nt: TGTGCCAGCAGTTACCGACTAGCGGGGCAAGAGACCCAGTACTTC; CDR3aa: CASSYRLAGQETQYF
abundance: .; d_gene: .; len: 13; v_gene: TRBV20-1; j_gene: TRBJ1-6; CDR3nt: TGCAGTGCTAGTCAGCTGGATAATTCACCCCTCCACTTT; CDR3aa: CSASQLDNSPLHF
abundance: few; d_gene: .; len: 18; v_gene: TRBV4-1; j_gene: TRBJ2-1; CDR3nt: TGCGCCAGCAGCCAGTTATATCGGCAGGCCAGCTCCTACAATGAGCAGTTCTTC; CDR3aa: CASSQLYRQASSYNEQFF
abundance: few; d_gene: .; len: 14; v_gene: TRBV5-1; j_gene: TRBJ2-3; CDR3nt: TGCGCCAGCAGCAAGACAAGGAGCACAGATACGCAGTATTTT; CDR3aa: CASSKTRSTDTQYF
abundance: few; d_gene: .; len: 13; v_gene: TRBV7-3; j_gene: TRBJ2-2; CDR3nt: TGTGCCAGCAGCTTAAGGGTGGACGGGGAGCTGTTTTTT; CDR3aa: CASSLRVDGELFF
abundance: .; d_gene: .; len: 14; v_gene: TRBV9; j_gene: TRBJ2-2; CDR3nt: TGTGCCAGCAGCGTAGCCCTTGAGGCCGGGGAGCTGTTTTTT; CDR3aa: CASSVALEAGELFF
abundance: few; d_gene: TRBD2; len: 16; v_gene: TRBV11-3; j_gene: TRBJ2-5; CDR3nt: TGTGCCAGCAGCTTAGATGCTAGCGGGACCCAAGAGACCCAGTACTTC; CDR3aa: CASSLDASGTQETQYF
abundance: .; d_gene: .; len: 15; v_gene: TRBV21-1; j_gene: TRBJ2-7; CDR3nt: TGTGCCAGCACCCCACCGGGACATACTTCTTTTGAAAAGTACTTC; CDR3aa: CASTPPGHTSFEKYF
abundance: few; d_gene: TRBD1; len: 15; v_gene: TRBV7-7; j_gene: TRBJ2-2; CDR3nt: TGTGCCAGCAGCCCAAGGACAGGTATCACCGGGGAGCTGTTTTTT; CDR3aa: CASSPRTGITGELFF
abundance: few; d_gene: TRBD1; len: 14; v_gene: TRBV6-1; j_gene: TRBJ2-1; CDR3nt: TGTGCCAGCAGTGAAGAGACAGGGGTTCGGGAGCAGTTCTTC; CDR3aa: CASSEETGVREQFF
abundance: .; d_gene: .; len: 15; v_gene: TRBV12-3/TRBV12-4; j_gene: TRBJ2-1; CDR3nt: TGTGCCAGCAGCCCCTATGAAGATGCTTGGAATGAGCAGTTCTTC; CDR3aa: CASSPYEDAWNEQFF
abundance: few; d_gene: .; len: 17; v_gene: TRBV12-3/TRBV12-4; j_gene: TRBJ1-1; CDR3nt: TGTGCCAGCAGTTTTCAGAGTCGGGCCCCTTTGAACACTGAAGCTTTCTTT; CDR3aa: CASSFQSRAPLNTEAFF
abundance: many; d_gene: TRBD1; len: 16; v_gene: TRBV24-1; j_gene: TRBJ2-2; CDR3nt: TGTGCCACCAGTGACCGAGACAGGGGAGAGACCGGGGAGCTGTTTTTT; CDR3aa: CATSDRDRGETGELFF
abundance: .; d_gene: .; len: 15; v_gene: TRBV7-9; j_gene: TRBJ2-4; CDR3nt: TGTGCCAGCAGCTACGAGTCGGCTGGGAAAAACATTCAGTACTTC; CDR3aa: CASSYESAGKNIQYF
abundance: few; d_gene: .; len: 16; v_gene: TRBV19; j_gene: TRBJ1-2; CDR3nt: TGTGCCAGTACTGCGACCCTCGCCGGGCCGAGCTATGGCTACACCTTC; CDR3aa: CASTATLAGPSYGYTF
abundance: few; d_gene: .; len: 15; v_gene: TRBV11-3; j_gene: TRBJ2-3; CDR3nt: TGTGCCAGCAGCTTAGAGGGGCCCGGGACAGATACGCAGTATTTT; CDR3aa: CASSLEGPGTDTQYF
abundance: .; d_gene: .; len: 16; v_gene: TRBV2; j_gene: TRBJ2-1; CDR3nt: TGTGCCAGCAGTGAGGGTTGGGCAGGGGCCTACAATGAGCAGTTCTTC; CDR3aa: CASSEGWAGAYNEQFF
abundance: .; d_gene: .; len: 18; v_gene: TRBV20-1; j_gene: TRBJ1-5; CDR3nt: TGCAGTGCTAGATTCCCGATGACAGGCGGTTATAGCAATCAGCCCCAGCATTTT; CDR3aa: CSARFPMTGGYSNQPQHF
abundance: few; d_gene: TRBD1; len: 15; v_gene: TRBV9; j_gene: TRBJ2-2; CDR3nt: TGTGCCAGCAGCCGGACAGGGGATAGGTCCGGGGAGCTGTTTTTT; CDR3aa: CASSRTGDRSGELFF
abundance: .; d_gene: .; len: 13; v_gene: TRBV29-1; j_gene: TRBJ1-1; CDR3nt: TGCAGCGTTGTAATCCGGCACGTCACTGAAGCTTTCTTT; CDR3aa: CSVVIRHVTEAFF
abundance: .; d_gene: .; len: 14; v_gene: TRBV7-9; j_gene: TRBJ2-2; CDR3nt: TGTGCCAGCAGAGGGGATGACAAGGCCGGGGAGCTGTTTTTT; CDR3aa: CASRGDDKAGELFF
abundance: few; d_gene: .; len: 14; v_gene: TRBV13; j_gene: TRBJ2-3; CDR3nt: TGTGCCAGCAGCTTAGGCAGGGTGGCAGATACGCAGTATTTT; CDR3aa: CASSLGRVADTQYF
abundance: few; d_gene: .; len: 12; v_gene: TRBV6-6; j_gene: TRBJ2-1; CDR3nt: TGTGCCAGCAGTTCGGGGCCAGTGGAGCAGTTCTTC; CDR3aa: CASSSGPVEQFF
abundance: few; d_gene: .; len: 14; v_gene: TRBV12-3/TRBV12-4; j_gene: TRBJ1-6; CDR3nt: TGTGCCAGCAGAACTGGGACCTATAATTCACCCCTCCACTTT; CDR3aa: CASRTGTYNSPLHF
abundance: many; d_gene: .; len: 11; v_gene: TRBV10-3; j_gene: TRBJ2-5; CDR3nt: TGTGCCATCAGTCACCAAGAGACCCAGTACTTC; CDR3aa: CAISHQETQYF
abundance: many; d_gene: TRBD2; len: 15; v_gene: TRBV14; j_gene: TRBJ2-1; CDR3nt: TGTGCCAGCAGCCAAGCATCGACTAGCGGAAATGAGCAGTTCTTC; CDR3aa: CASSQASTSGNEQFF
abundance: .; d_gene: .; len: 12; v_gene: TRBV20-1; j_gene: TRBJ1-1; CDR3nt: TGCAGTGCTAGCCCAGGGTACACTGAAGCTTTCTTT; CDR3aa: CSASPGYTEAFF
abundance: .; d_gene: TRBD1; len: 14; v_gene: TRBV19; j_gene: TRBJ2-7; CDR3nt: TGTGCCAGTAGTAGGACAGGGGACTTCTACGAGCAGTACTTC; CDR3aa: CASSRTGDFYEQYF
abundance: .; d_gene: .; len: 14; v_gene: TRBV7-6; j_gene: TRBJ2-3; CDR3nt: TGTGCCAGCACCATCACGGCCGGCGCAGATACGCAGTATTTT; CDR3aa: CASTITAGADTQYF
abundance: few; d_gene: TRBD2; len: 18; v_gene: TRBV11-3; j_gene: TRBJ2-1; CDR3nt: TGTGCCAGCAGCTCTCTTAGGGTGACAAGGCGGGGGAACAATGAGCAGTTCTTC; CDR3aa: CASSSLRVTRRGNNEQFF
abundance: few; d_gene: .; len: 14; v_gene: TRBV6-5; j_gene: TRBJ2-7; CDR3nt: TGTGCCACTACACCGGGGCCCTCCTCCTACGAGCAGTACTTC; CDR3aa: CATTPGPSSYEQYF
abundance: few; d_gene: .; len: 14; v_gene: TRBV7-3; j_gene: TRBJ2-2; CDR3nt: TGTGCCAGCAGCCCGGACGGATACACCGGGGAGCTGTTTTTT; CDR3aa: CASSPDGYTGELFF
abundance: once; d_gene: TRBD1; len: 16; v_gene: TRBV20-1; j_gene: TRBJ2-3; CDR3nt: TGCAGTGCTAGACGCAGTCAGGGGGTAATTACAGATACGCAGTATTTT; CDR3aa: CSARRSQGVITDTQYF
abundance: few; d_gene: .; len: 15; v_gene: TRBV6-2/TRBV6-3; j_gene: TRBJ1-2; CDR3nt: TGTGCCAGCAGTTACTCAACCCCCAGAGGGGGAGGCTACACCTTC; CDR3aa: CASSYSTPRGGGYTF
abundance: .; d_gene: TRBD2; len: 16; v_gene: TRBV7-8; j_gene: TRBJ2-5; CDR3nt: TGTGCCAGCAGCTCTCTAGCGGGACACTTACAAGAGACCCAGTACTTC; CDR3aa: CASSSLAGHLQETQYF
abundance: .; d_gene: .; len: 12; v_gene: TRBV12-3/TRBV12-4; j_gene: TRBJ1-1; CDR3nt: TGTGCCAGCAGTTTTATCGGGACTGAAGCTTTCTTT; CDR3aa: CASSFIGTEAFF
abundance: .; d_gene: TRBD1; len: 17; v_gene: TRBV7-2; j_gene: TRBJ1-2; CDR3nt: TGTGCCAGCAGCCGCCCTGGACAGGGGGTAAGGGAGCGTGGCTACACCTTC; CDR3aa: CASSRPGQGVRERGYTF
abundance: many; d_gene: TRBD2; len: 17; v_gene: TRBV4-2; j_gene: TRBJ2-3; CDR3nt: TGTGCCAGCAGCCCGGACTTAGCGGGAGGTGGAACAGATACGCAGTATTTT; CDR3aa: CASSPDLAGGGTDTQYF
abundance: .; d_gene: .; len: 13; v_gene: TRBV28; j_gene: TRBJ2-7; CDR3nt: TGTGCCAGCAGTTTTAAAGGGAACTACGAGCAGTACTTC; CDR3aa: CASSFKGNYEQYF
abundance: .; d_gene: .; len: 14; v_gene: TRBV2; j_gene: TRBJ2-5; CDR3nt: TGTGCCAGCAGCGAACCGGGACCACGGGAGACCCAGTACTTC; CDR3aa: CASSEPGPRETQYF
abundance: many; d_gene: .; len: 11; v_gene: TRBV20-1; j_gene: TRBJ2-7; CDR3nt: TGCAGTGCTAGACAGGCCTACGAGCAGTACTTC; CDR3aa: CSARQAYEQYF
abundance: many; d_gene: TRBD1; len: 15; v_gene: TRBV15; j_gene: TRBJ1-6; CDR3nt: TGTGCCACCAGCACGGGGGACAGGGAAGGGTCACCCCTCCACTTT; CDR3aa: CATSTGDREGSPLHF
abundance: .; d_gene: TRBD1; len: 16; v_gene: TRBV2; j_gene: TRBJ1-6; CDR3nt: TGTGCCAGCAGTGCGGGACAGAATAATTATAATTCACCCCTCCACTTT; CDR3aa: CASSAGQNNYNSPLHF
abundance: few; d_gene: TRBD1; len: 15; v_gene: TRBV7-3; j_gene: TRBJ2-7; CDR3nt: TGTGCCAGCAGCTTAGCAGGGGGACCATTTTACGAGCAGTACTTC; CDR3aa: CASSLAGGPFYEQYF